This is a list of T cell receptor beta chains from one sample in a study of early T cells in non-severe SARS-CoV-2 infection. TCRdb reprocessed the 5' RACE reads with MiXCR, giving one entry per CDR3 protein. The sample holds about 60,000 distinct CDR3 sequences, roughly an eighth seen once. Sequencing was carried out using whole blood. Source of these receptors: an adult who was a healthcare worker with PCR-confirmed SARS-CoV-2 infection or an uninfected control (not recorded which). Both conserved end residues are part of each CDR3. The D gene is left open where the match is weak. Not all rows give a size; the values are once, few, many and, for expanded clones, a class.

j_call: TRBJ2-3
clone_size: .
d_call: TRBD2
v_call: TRBV27
cdr3_nt: TGTGCCAGCAACGGGGGGGCCTTTCCAGATACGCAGTATTTT
cdr3_aa: CASNGGAFPDTQYF

j_call: TRBJ1-2
clone_size: many
d_call: .
v_call: TRBV20-1
cdr3_nt: TGCAGTGCTAGGCTAACCGGGACGGACTATGGCTACACCTTC
cdr3_aa: CSARLTGTDYGYTF

j_call: TRBJ2-7
clone_size: many
d_call: .
v_call: TRBV20-1
cdr3_nt: TGCAGTGCTAGTGGCCAGAATTTTAACCGGTACGAGCAGTACTTC
cdr3_aa: CSASGQNFNRYEQYF

j_call: TRBJ1-2
clone_size: .
d_call: .
v_call: TRBV19
cdr3_nt: TGTGCCAGTAGTATTTTCGATCCGTCAGCGGATGGCTACACCTTC
cdr3_aa: CASSIFDPSADGYTF

j_call: TRBJ2-1
clone_size: many
d_call: .
v_call: TRBV12-3/TRBV12-4
cdr3_nt: TGTGCCAGCAGTTTTTTAGGCCCCTACAATGAGCAGTTCTTC
cdr3_aa: CASSFLGPYNEQFF

j_call: TRBJ2-1
clone_size: many
d_call: .
v_call: TRBV9
cdr3_nt: TGTGCCAGCAGCATCACAGGGAACAACTACAATGAGCAGTTCTTC
cdr3_aa: CASSITGNNYNEQFF

j_call: TRBJ2-7
clone_size: .
d_call: TRBD1
v_call: TRBV3-1
cdr3_nt: TGTGCCAGCAGCCGACAGGGACAGCAGTACTTC
cdr3_aa: CASSRQGQQYF

j_call: TRBJ1-6
clone_size: many
d_call: .
v_call: TRBV18
cdr3_nt: TGTGCCAGCTCAAACGGACTCTATAATTCACCCCTCCACTTT
cdr3_aa: CASSNGLYNSPLHF

j_call: TRBJ2-3
clone_size: few
d_call: TRBD1
v_call: TRBV4-2
cdr3_nt: TGTGCCAGCAGCCTAGGACAGGAGACCACAGATACGCAGTATTTT
cdr3_aa: CASSLGQETTDTQYF

j_call: TRBJ1-4
clone_size: many
d_call: .
v_call: TRBV6-1
cdr3_nt: TGTGCCAGCAGTGAATCGATGGGGTTTGGTGAAAATGAAAAACTGTTTTTT
cdr3_aa: CASSESMGFGENEKLFF

j_call: TRBJ2-5
clone_size: few
d_call: TRBD2
v_call: TRBV7-2
cdr3_nt: TGTGCCAGCAGCTTAGGGGCTAGCGGGACACAAGAGACCCAGTACTTC
cdr3_aa: CASSLGASGTQETQYF